The source of this TCR beta chain is a study of T cell repertoires in cytomegalovirus infection. Each CDR3 protein gets one entry after TCRdb re-called the reads with MiXCR. Of some 920,000 distinct CDR3 sequences detected, approximately 33% appear once; the ten largest clones hold 13%. A note on this clonotype: Its antigen remains unidentified.

This CDR3 spans 14 amino acids. The germline gives CDR1 SQVTM, CDR2 ANQGSEA. Trimming removed 6 bases at V and 7 bases at J, with 18 bases between. The source is a human donor in good health (CMV status not recorded). Some clones in this sample may be carry-over from other donors' samples. The sample here was cultured CD8+ T cells from PBMCs, taken from culture after CMV antigen stimulation. The chain links TRBV29-1 to TRBJ1-4; TRBD1 might be the D (6 bases). In DNA, the CDR3 is TGCAGCGTCCGCGGCGAGGGGGGTCCTGAAAAACTGTTTTTT. Translated: CSVRGEGGPEKLFF.